This TCR beta chain was sequenced for a study of cytomegalovirus exposure and HLA in healthy donors. Study conclusions and caveats: Cytomegalovirus association was listed for approximately 150 TCR beta chains. The CMV antigen specificity of a few CMV-associated chains was confirmed through in vitro analysis. Later genetic work tied a missense DCLRE1C variant to beta-chain V and J trimming. Earlier analysis looked at TCR beta V segments, and most were productive about 87% or about 30% of the time.

Regarding this clone: Its antigen is still unknown.

In the PCR, 60 Vbeta and 13 Jbeta primers were used. Measured with immunoSEQ multiplex PCR; TCRdb has only the in-frame clones, and not every one. The table records roughly 87,000 clones, just under 75% of them present only once. Sequencing used PBMCs. The sequence came from a man in his 60s in good health and CMV-seronegative.

CDR3 sequence (DNA): TGTGCCAGTAGTATAGTTCTGGGGGGTGAGTACGAGCAGTACTTC. Amino acids: CASSIVLGGEYEQYF. J is TRBJ2-7 and V is TRBV19; possible D gene TRBD2, 6 bases. Trimming left V 1 base short and J 4 bases short, with 14 bases between. CDR1 is LNHDA and CDR2 is SQIVND in the germline V gene (reference sequence). The CDR3 extends over 15 amino acids.